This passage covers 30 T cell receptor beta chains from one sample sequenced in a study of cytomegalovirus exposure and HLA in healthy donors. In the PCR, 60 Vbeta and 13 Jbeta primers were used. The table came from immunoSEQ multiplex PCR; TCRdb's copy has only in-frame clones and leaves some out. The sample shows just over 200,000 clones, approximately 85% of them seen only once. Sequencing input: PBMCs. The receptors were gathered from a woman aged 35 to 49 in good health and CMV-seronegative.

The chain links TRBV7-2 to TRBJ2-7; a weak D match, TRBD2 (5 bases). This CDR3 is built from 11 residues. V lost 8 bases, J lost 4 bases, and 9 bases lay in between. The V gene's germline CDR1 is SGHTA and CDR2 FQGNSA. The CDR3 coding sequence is TGTGCCAGCGGGAGCGGTTACGAGCAGTACTTC. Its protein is CASGSGYEQYF.

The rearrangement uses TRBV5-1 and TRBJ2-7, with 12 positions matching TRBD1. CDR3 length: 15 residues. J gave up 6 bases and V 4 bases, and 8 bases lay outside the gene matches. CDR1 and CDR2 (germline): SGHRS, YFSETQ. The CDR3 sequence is CASSHPGTGGVEQYF. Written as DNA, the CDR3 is TGCGCCAGCAGCCATCCCGGGACAGGGGGCGTCGAGCAGTACTTC.

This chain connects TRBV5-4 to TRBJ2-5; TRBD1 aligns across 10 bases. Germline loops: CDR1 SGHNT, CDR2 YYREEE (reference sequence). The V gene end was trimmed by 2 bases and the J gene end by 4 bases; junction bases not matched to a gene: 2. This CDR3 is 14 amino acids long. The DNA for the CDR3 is TGTGCCAGCAGCTTCGGACAGGGGGTAGAGACCCAGTACTTC. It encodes CASSFGQGVETQYF.

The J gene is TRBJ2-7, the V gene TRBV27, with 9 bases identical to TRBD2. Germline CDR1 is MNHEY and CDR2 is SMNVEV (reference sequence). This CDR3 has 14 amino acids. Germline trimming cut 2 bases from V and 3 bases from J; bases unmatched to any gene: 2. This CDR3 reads CASSLAGGDYEQYF. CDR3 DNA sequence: TGTGCCAGCAGTTTAGCGGGAGGGGACTACGAGCAGTACTTC.

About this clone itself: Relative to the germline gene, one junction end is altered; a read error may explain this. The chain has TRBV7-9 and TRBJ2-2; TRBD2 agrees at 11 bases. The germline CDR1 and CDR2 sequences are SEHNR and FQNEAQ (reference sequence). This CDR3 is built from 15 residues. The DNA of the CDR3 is TGTGCCAGCAGCCTAGCGGGAGGAAAGGCCGGGGAGCTGTTTTTT. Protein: CASSLAGGKAGELFF.

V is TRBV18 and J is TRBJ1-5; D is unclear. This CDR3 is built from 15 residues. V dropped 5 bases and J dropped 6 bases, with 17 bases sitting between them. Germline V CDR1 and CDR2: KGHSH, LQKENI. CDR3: CASSASRERGQPQHF. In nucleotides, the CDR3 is TGTGCCAGCTCAGCAAGTAGGGAACGGGGTCAGCCCCAGCATTTT.

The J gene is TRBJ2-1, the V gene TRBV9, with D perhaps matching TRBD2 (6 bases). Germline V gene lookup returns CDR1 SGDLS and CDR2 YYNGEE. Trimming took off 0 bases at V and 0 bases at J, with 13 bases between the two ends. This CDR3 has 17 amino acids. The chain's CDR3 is CASSVERRDRSYNEQFF. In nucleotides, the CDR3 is TGTGCCAGCAGCGTAGAGAGGAGGGACCGCTCCTACAATGAGCAGTTCTTC.

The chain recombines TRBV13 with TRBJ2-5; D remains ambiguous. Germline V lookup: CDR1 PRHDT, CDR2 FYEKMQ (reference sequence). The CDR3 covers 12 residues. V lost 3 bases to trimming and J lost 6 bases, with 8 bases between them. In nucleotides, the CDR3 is TGTGCCAGCAGCTTCGGGTGGAAGACCCAGTACTTC. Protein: CASSFGWKTQYF.

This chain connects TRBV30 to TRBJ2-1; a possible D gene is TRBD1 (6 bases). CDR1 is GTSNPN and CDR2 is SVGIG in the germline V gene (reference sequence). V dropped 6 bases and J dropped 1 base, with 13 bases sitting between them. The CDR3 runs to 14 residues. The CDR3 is CACLRGQSYNEQFF. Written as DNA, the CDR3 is TGTGCCTGCCTTCGGGGACAATCCTACAATGAGCAGTTCTTC.

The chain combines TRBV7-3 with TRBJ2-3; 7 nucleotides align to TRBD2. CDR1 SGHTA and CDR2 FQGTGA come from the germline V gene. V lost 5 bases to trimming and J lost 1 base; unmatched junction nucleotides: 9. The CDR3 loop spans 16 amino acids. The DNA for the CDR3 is TGTGCCAGCAGCCGTTTGGGGGGGAGTGGCACAGATACGCAGTATTTT. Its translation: CASSRLGGSGTDTQYF.

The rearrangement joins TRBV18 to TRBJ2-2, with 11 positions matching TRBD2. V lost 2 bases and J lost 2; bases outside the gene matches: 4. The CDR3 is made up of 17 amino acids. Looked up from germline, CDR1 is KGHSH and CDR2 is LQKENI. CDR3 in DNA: TGTGCCAGCTCACCATTACTAGCGGGAGTTAACACCGGGGAGCTGTTTTTT. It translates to CASSPLLAGVNTGELFF.

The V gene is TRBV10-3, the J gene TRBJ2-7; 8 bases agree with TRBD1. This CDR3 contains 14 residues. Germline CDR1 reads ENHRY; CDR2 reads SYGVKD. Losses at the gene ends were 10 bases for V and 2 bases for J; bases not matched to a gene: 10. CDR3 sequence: CATRKTGATYEQYF. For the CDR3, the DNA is TGTGCCACCCGGAAGACAGGGGCCACCTACGAGCAGTACTTC.

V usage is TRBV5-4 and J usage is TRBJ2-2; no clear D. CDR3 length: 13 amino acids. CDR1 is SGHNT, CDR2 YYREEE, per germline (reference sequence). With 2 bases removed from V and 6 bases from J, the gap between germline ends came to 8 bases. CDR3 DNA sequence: TGTGCCAGCAGCTTCCGTGGAGCCGGGGAGCTGTTTTTT. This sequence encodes CASSFRGAGELFF.

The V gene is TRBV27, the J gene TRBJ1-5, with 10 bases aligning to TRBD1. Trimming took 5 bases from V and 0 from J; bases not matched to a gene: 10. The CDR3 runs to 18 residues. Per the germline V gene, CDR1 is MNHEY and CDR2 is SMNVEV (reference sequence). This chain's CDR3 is CASSPDRGETYSNQPQHF. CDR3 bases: TGTGCCAGCAGTCCGGACAGGGGGGAGACTTATAGCAATCAGCCCCAGCATTTT.

CDR3 sequence reads: CASSLYGTGYKLFF. The CDR3, as DNA: TGTGCCAGCAGTTTATACGGGACAGGCTACAAACTGTTTTTT. V usage is TRBV27 and J usage is TRBJ1-4, with 8 positions matching TRBD1. CDR3 size: 14 residues. Germline V gives CDR1 MNHEY, CDR2 SMNVEV (reference sequence). The V segment lost 1 base and the J segment 11 bases; nucleotides outside the gene matches: 6. Variable domain in full (rest from reference TRBV27 and TRBJ1-4): EAQVTQNPRYLITVTGKKLTVTCSQNMNHEYMSWYRQDPGLGLRQIYYSMNVEVTDKGDVPEGYKVSRKEKRNFPLILESPSPNQTSLYFCASSLYGTGYKLFFGSGTQLSVL.

The CDR3, as DNA: TGCGCCAGCAGCTTGTCCGGACAGGAGCAGTACTTC. Its translation is CASSLSGQEQYF. This rearrangement joins TRBV5-1 to TRBJ2-7, with D tentatively TRBD1 (6 bases). Germline V gene sequence: CDR1 SGHRS, CDR2 YFSETQ. The CDR3 covers 12 residues. V was pared by 1 base and J by 7 bases, with 9 bases between.

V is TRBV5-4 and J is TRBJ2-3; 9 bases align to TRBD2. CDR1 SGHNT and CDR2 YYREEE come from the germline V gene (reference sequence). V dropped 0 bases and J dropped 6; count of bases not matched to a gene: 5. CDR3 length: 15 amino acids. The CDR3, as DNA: TGTGCCAGCAGCTTGGATAGCGGGAGTTCGGATACGCAGTATTTT. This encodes CASSLDSGSSDTQYF.

The CDR3 sequence is CASSRDSNYGYTF. In DNA, the CDR3 is TGTGCCAGCTCACGTGACAGTAACTATGGCTACACCTTC. The chain joins TRBV18 to TRBJ1-2; D is possibly TRBD1 (5 bases). This CDR3 spans 13 amino acids. Trimming took 4 bases from V and 1 from J, leaving 7 bases between them. The germline gives CDR1 KGHSH, CDR2 LQKENI. The full variable domain, its missing parts supplied by reference TRBV18 and TRBJ1-2, is NAGVMQNPRHLVRRRGQEARLRCSPMKGHSHVYWYRQLPEEGLKFMVYLQKENIIDESGMPKERFSAEFPKEGPSILRIQQVVRGDSAAYFCASSRDSNYGYTFGSGTRLTVV.

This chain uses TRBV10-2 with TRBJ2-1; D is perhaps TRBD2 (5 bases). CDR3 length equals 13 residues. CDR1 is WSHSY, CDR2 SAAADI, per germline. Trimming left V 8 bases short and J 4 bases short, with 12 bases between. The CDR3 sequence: CASGPSPYNEQFF. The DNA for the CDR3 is TGCGCCAGCGGCCCTAGCCCGTACAATGAGCAGTTCTTC.

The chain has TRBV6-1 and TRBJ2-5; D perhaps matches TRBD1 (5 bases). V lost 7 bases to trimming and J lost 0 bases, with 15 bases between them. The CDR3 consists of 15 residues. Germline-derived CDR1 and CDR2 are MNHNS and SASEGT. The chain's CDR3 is CASILTPDNQETQYF. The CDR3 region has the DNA TGTGCCAGCATCCTAACCCCGGACAACCAAGAGACCCAGTACTTC.

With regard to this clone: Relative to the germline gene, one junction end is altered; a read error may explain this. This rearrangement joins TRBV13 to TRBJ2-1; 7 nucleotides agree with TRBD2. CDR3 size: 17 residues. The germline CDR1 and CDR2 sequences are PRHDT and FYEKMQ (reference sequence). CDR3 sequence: CVSSAFEGGSSYNEQFF. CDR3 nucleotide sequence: TGTGTCAGCAGCGCATTCGAGGGCGGGAGCTCCTACAATGAGCAGTTCTTC.

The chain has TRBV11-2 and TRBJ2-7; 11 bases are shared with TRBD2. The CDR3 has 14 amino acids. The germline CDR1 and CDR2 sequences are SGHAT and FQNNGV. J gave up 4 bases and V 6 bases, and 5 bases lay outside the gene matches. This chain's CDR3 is CASRLAGVLYEQYF. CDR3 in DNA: TGTGCCAGCAGACTAGCGGGAGTCTTATACGAGCAGTACTTC.

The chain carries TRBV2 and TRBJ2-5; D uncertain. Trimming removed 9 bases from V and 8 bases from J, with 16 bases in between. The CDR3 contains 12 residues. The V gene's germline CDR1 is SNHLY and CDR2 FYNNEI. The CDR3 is CASSRPKRTQYF. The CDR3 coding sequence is TGTGCCAGTAGCCGACCCAAGAGAACCCAGTACTTC.

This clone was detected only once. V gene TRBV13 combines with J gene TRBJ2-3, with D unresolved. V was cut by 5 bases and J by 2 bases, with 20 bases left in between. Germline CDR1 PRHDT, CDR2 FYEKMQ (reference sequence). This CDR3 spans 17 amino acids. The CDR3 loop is CASSATSMAVTTDTQYF. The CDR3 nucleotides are TGTGCCAGCAGCGCCACCTCCATGGCGGTGACCACAGATACGCAGTATTTT.

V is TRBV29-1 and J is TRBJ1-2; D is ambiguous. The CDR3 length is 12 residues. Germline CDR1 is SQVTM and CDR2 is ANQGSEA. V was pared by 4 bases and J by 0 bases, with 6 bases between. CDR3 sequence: CSVGGTNYGYTF. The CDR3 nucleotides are TGCAGCGTTGGCGGCACTAACTATGGCTACACCTTC.

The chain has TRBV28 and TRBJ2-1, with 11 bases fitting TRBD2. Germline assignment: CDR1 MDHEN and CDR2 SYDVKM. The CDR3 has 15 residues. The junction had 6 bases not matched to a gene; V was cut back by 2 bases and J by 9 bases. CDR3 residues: CASSLRLAGNSEQFF. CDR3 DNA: TGTGCCAGCAGTTTACGACTAGCGGGAAATAGTGAGCAGTTCTTC.

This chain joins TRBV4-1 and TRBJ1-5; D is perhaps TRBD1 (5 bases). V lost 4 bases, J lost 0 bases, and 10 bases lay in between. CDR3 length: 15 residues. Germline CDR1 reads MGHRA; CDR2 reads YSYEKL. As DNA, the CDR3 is TGCGCCAGCAGCCGTTACGGGGGTAGCAATCAGCCCCAGCATTTT. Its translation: CASSRYGGSNQPQHF.

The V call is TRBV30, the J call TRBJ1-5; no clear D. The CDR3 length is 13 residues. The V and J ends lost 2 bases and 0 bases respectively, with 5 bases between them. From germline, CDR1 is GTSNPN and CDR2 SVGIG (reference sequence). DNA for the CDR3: TGTGCCTGGAGTTCAGATAGCAATCAGCCCCAGCATTTT. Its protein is CAWSSDSNQPQHF. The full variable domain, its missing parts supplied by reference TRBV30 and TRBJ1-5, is SQTIHQWPATLVQPVGSPLSLECTVEGTSNPNLYWYRQAAGRGLQLLFYSVGIGQISSEVPQNLSASRPQDRQFILSSKKLLLSDSGFYLCAWSSDSNQPQHFGDGTRLSIL.

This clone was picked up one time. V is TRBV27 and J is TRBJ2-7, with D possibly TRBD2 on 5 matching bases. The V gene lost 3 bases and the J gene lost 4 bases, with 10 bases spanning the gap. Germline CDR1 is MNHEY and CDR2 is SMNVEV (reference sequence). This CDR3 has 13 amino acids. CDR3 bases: TGTGCCAGCAGTTTCGGACTGGCATACGAGCAGTACTTC. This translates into CASSFGLAYEQYF.

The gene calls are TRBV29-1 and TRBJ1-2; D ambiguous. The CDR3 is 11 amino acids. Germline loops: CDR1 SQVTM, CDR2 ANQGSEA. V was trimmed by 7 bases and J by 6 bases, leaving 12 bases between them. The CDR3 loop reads CSAPQFDGYTF. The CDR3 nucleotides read TGCAGCGCCCCCCAGTTCGATGGCTACACCTTC.